This T cell receptor (beta chain) originates from a study of CD8+CD57+ T cells in acquired aplastic anemia. Genomic DNA constituted the template upon which TCR beta VDJ and CDR3 profiling was performed. TCRdb independently ran MiXCR on the reads; one entry per CDR3 protein. The sample yields approximately 300,000 distinct CDR3 sequences, roughly 59% seen once. Notes on the study in general: More than 25 was the count of CD8+ CDR3 sequences that patients shared with controls.

Patients who underwent sequencing had shown CD8+CD57+ cell expansion by flow cytometry. As for this clonotype: What it binds is unknown. One junction end does not reproduce the germline sequence, and a read error may be involved.

Material: sorted CD4+, CD8+, or CD8+CD57+ T cells (not recorded which) from PBMCs. The source of this sequence is a human donor with aplastic anemia.

For the CDR3, the DNA is TGTGCCAGTAGACTCCTTAGGAACTCTGGGGCCAGCGTCTTGACTTTC. Protein: CASRLLRNSGASVLTF. This chain connects TRBV19 to TRBJ2-6, with D perhaps TRBD1 (5 bases). Germline CDR1 and CDR2: LNHDA and SQIVND (reference sequence). This CDR3 is 16 amino acids long.